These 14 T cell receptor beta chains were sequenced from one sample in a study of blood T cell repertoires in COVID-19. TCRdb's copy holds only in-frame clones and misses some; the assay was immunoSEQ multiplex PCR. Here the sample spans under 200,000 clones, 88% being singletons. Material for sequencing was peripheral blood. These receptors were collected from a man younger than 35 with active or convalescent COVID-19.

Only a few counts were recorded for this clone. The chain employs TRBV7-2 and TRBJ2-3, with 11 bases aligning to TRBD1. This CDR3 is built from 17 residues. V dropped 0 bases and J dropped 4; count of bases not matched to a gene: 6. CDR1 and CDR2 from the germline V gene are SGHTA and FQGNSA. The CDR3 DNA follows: TGTGCCAGCAGCTTAGCTTCCCCGGGACAGGGGGCAGATACGCAGTATTTT. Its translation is CASSLASPGQGADTQYF. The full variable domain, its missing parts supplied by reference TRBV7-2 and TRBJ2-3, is GAGVSQSPSNKVTEKGKDVELRCDPISGHTALYWYRQSLGQGLEFLIYFQGNSAPDKSGLPSDRFSAERTGGSVSTLTIQRTQQEDSAVYLCASSLASPGQGADTQYFGPGTRLTVL.

The CDR3 DNA sequence: TGTGCCAGCAGCACCCACAGGGATGTCAACACTGAAGCTTTCTTT. Its protein is CASSTHRDVNTEAFF. The chain uses TRBV7-9 and TRBJ1-1, with D possibly being TRBD1 (6 bases). Germline-derived CDR1 and CDR2 are SEHNR and FQNEAQ (reference sequence). Trimming stripped 5 bases from V and 2 bases from J, with 15 bases between. The CDR3 runs 15 residues.

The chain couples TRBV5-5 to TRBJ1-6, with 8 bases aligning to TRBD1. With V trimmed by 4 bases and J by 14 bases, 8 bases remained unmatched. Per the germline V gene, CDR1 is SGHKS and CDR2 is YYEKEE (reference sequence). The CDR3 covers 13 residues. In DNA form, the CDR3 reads TGTGCCAGCAGCGACCGACAGGGGTTGACCCTCCACTTT. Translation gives CASSDRQGLTLHF.

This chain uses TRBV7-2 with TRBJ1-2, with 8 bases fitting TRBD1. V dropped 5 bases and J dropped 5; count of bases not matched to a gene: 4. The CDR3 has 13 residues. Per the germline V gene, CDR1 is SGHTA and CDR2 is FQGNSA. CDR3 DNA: TGTGCCAGCAGCGGACAGGGATTGTATGGCTACACCTTC. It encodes CASSGQGLYGYTF.

CDR3 amino acids: CASSSLDGGTDTQYF. The CDR3 bases are TGTGCCAGCAGCTCCCTCGACGGGGGCACAGATACGCAGTATTTT. This chain links TRBV7-3 with TRBJ2-3, with D possibly matching TRBD2 (5 bases). The V and J ends lost 4 bases and 1 base respectively, with 12 bases between them. The CDR3 extends over 15 amino acids. The germline V gene has CDR1 SGHTA and CDR2 FQGTGA.

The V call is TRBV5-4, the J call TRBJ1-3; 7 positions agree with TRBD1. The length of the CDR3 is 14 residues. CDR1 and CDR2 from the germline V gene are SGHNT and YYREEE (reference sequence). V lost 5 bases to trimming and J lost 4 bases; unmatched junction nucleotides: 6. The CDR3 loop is CASSSGTAGNTIYF. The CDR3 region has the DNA TGTGCCAGCAGTAGCGGGACAGCGGGAAACACCATATATTTT.

The CDR3 spells CASSPEGDRAQPQHF. For the CDR3, the DNA is TGTGCCAGCTCACCAGAGGGGGACAGGGCTCAGCCCCAGCATTTT. The chain couples TRBV18 to TRBJ1-5; 9 bases map to TRBD1. V lost 2 bases to trimming and J lost 6 bases; unmatched junction nucleotides: 5. The CDR3 is 15 amino acids. From germline, CDR1 is KGHSH and CDR2 LQKENI.

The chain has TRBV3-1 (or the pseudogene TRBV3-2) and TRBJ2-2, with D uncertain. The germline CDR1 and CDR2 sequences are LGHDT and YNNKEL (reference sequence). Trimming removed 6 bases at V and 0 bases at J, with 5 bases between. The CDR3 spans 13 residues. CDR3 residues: CASRTPNTGELFF. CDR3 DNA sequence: TGTGCCAGCAGAACACCGAACACCGGGGAGCTGTTTTTT.

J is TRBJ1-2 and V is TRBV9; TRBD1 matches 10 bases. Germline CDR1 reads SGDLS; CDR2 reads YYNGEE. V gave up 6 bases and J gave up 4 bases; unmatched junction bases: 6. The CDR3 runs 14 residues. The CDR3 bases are TGTGCCAGCAAAGCCGGGACAGGGGCCTATGGCTACACCTTC. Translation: CASKAGTGAYGYTF.

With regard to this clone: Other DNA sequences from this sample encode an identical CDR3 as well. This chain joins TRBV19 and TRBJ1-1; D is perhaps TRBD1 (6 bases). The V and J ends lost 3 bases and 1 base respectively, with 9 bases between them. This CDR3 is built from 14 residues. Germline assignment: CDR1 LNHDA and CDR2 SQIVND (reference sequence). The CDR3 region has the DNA TGTGCCAGTAGTATGCGGACAGAGAACACTGAAGCTTTCTTT. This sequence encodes CASSMRTENTEAFF.

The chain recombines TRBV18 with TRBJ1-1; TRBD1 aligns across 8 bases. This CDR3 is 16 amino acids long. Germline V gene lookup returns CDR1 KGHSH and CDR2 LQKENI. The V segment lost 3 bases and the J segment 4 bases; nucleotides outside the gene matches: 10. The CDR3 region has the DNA TGTGCCAGCTCACCGGGCCTTAATACAGGGGGCACTGAAGCTTTCTTT. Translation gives CASSPGLNTGGTEAFF.

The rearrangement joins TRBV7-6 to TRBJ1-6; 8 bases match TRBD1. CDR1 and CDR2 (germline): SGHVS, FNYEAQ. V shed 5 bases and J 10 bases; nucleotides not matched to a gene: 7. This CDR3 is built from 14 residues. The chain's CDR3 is CASSTGQGFSPLHF. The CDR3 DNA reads TGTGCCAGCAGCACTGGACAGGGATTCTCACCCCTCCACTTT.

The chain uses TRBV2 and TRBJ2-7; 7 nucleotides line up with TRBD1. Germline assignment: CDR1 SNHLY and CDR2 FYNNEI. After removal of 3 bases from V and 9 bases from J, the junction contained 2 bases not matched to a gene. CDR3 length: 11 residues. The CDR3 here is CASSETGRQYF. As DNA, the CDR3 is TGTGCCAGCAGTGAGACAGGGAGGCAGTACTTC.

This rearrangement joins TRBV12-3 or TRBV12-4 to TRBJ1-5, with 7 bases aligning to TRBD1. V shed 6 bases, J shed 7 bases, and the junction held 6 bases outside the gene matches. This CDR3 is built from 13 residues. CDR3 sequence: CASSQDRAQPQHF. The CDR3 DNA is TGTGCCAGCAGCCAAGACAGGGCGCAGCCCCAGCATTTT.